This TCR beta chain was documented in a study of cytomegalovirus exposure and HLA in healthy donors. CDR3 length: 13 amino acids. Germline V gives CDR1 MDHEN, CDR2 SYDVKM. The trim removed 2 bases at V and 7 bases at J, leaving 2 bases unmatched. Some clones are missing from TCRdb's copy, which holds only in-frame ones; the method was immunoSEQ multiplex PCR. The sample has under 250,000 clones, approximately 84% seen once. A note on this clone: The antigen is unknown.

Study-level results: As was reported, the classifier diagnosed cytomegalovirus status with high specificity and sensitivity.

The receptor was derived from a man aged 18 to 29 in good health and CMV-seropositive. The chain links TRBV28 to TRBJ2-1, with 7 bases matching TRBD1. Sequenced input: PBMCs. CDR3 coding DNA: TGTGCCAGCAGTTTAACAGGGGTAAATGAGCAGTTCTTC. Protein: CASSLTGVNEQFF. The variable domain in full, with the rest retrieved from reference TRBV28 and TRBJ2-1, is DVKVTQSSRYLVKRTGEKVFLECVQDMDHENMFWYRQDPGLGLRLIYFSYDVKMKEKGDIPEGYSVSREKKERFSLILESASTNQTSMYLCASSLTGVNEQFFGPGTRLTVL.